This TCR beta chain was obtained from a study of cytomegalovirus exposure and HLA in healthy donors. The germline CDR1 and CDR2 sequences are KGHSH and LQKENI. The CDR3 runs 15 residues. The V end was cut by 2 bases, the J end by 4 bases, with 13 bases between. TCRdb keeps only in-frame clones here, not all; method: immunoSEQ multiplex PCR. The profile shows around 54,000 clones, about nine tenths of them singletons. Findings and limits, study-wide: Three CMV-associated chains were confirmed in vitro to be specific for CMV antigens. The authors enumerated around 150 TCR beta chains as linked to cytomegalovirus.

On this clone itself: Antigen unknown.

V is TRBV18 and J is TRBJ2-3; D remains ambiguous. This receptor was obtained from a woman aged 18-29 years in good health and CMV-seropositive. Material: PBMCs. This chain's CDR3 is CASSPNALVPDTQYF. Written as DNA, the CDR3 is TGTGCCAGCTCACCAAATGCCCTAGTTCCAGATACGCAGTATTTT. The full variable domain, in which reference TRBV18 and TRBJ2-3 provide the parts outside the CDR3, is NAGVMQNPRHLVRRRGQEARLRCSPMKGHSHVYWYRQLPEEGLKFMVYLQKENIIDESGMPKERFSAEFPKEGPSILRIQQVVRGDSAAYFCASSPNALVPDTQYFGPGTRLTVL.